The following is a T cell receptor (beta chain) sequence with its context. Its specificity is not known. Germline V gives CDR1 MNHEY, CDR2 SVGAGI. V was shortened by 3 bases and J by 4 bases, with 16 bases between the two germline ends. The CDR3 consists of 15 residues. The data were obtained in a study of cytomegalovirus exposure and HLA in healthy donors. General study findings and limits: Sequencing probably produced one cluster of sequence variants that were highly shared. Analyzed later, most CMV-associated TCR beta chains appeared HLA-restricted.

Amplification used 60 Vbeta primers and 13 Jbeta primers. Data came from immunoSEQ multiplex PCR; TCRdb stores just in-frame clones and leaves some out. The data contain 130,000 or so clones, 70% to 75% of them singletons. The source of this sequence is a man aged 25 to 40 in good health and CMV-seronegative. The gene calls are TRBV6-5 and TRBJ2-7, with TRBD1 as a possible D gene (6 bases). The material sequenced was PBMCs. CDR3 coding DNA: TGTGCCAGCAGTTATTCGGTAGCAGGGGATTACGAGCAGTACTTC. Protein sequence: CASSYSVAGDYEQYF.